These 11 T cell receptor beta chains originate from one sample sequenced in a study of T-cell memory formation after mild COVID-19. TCRdb recomputed calls from the 5' RACE reads with MiXCR, one row per CDR3 protein. Here the sample spans 300,000 to 400,000 distinct CDR3 sequences, around 28% being singletons. The sequencing input was PBMCs or a T cell subset sorted from them (not recorded which). The receptors shown here come from an adult woman who had mild COVID-19 (a few samples of this study predate the infection). Cell type and time point are not known.

The chain is built from TRBV5-1 and TRBJ2-6; D not certain. V lost 1 base, J lost 3 bases, and 8 bases lay in between. The CDR3 spans 15 residues. Germline lookup yields CDR1 SGHRS and CDR2 YFSETQ. This CDR3 is CASSLRAGGANVLTF. The DNA for the CDR3 is TGCGCCAGCAGCTTGAGGGCTGGTGGGGCCAACGTCCTGACTTTC.

This clonotype was found a few times. The gene calls are TRBV6-6 and TRBJ2-2; D tentatively reads TRBD1 or TRBD2 (6 bases each). Germline loops: CDR1 MNHNY, CDR2 SVGAGI (reference sequence). The CDR3 spans 15 residues. With 2 bases removed from V and 3 bases from J, the gap between germline ends came to 10 bases. The CDR3 nucleotides read TGTGCCAGCAGTTACGGAGGGGGACACACCGGGGAGCTGTTTTTT. Translating it yields CASSYGGGHTGELFF.

The chain combines TRBV12-3 or TRBV12-4 with TRBJ2-3; the match to TRBD2 covers 8 bases. The V gene end was trimmed by 4 bases and the J gene end by 8 bases; junction bases not matched to a gene: 11. This CDR3 has 15 residues. The CDR3 DNA follows: TGTGCCAGCAGTTCCTGGACTAGCCCCTTTGTTACGCAGTATTTT. It specifies CASSSWTSPFVTQYF.

V is TRBV12-3 or TRBV12-4 and J is TRBJ2-1, with D perhaps TRBD1 (6 bases). V shed 6 bases and J shed 0 bases, with 18 bases lying between them. The CDR3 totals 17 residues. CDR3: CASSQQPDSLSYNEQFF. CDR3 in DNA: TGTGCCAGCAGCCAACAACCGGACAGCCTCTCCTACAATGAGCAGTTCTTC.

In its sample, this clonotype was seen many times. The rearrangement uses TRBV14 and TRBJ1-1; D is uncertain. CDR3 length: 13 residues. Germline V gene lookup returns CDR1 SGHDN and CDR2 FVKESK. The V end was cut by 6 bases, the J end by 1 base, with 9 bases between. As DNA, the CDR3 is TGTGCCAGCAGTCCCGGACGGAACACTGAAGCTTTCTTT. Protein sequence: CASSPGRNTEAFF.

This clonotype was counted ten times or more. The chain is built from TRBV6-2 or TRBV6-3 and TRBJ2-7; D gene unclear. Per the germline V gene, CDR1 is MNHEY and CDR2 is SVGEGT. The V and J ends lost 3 bases and 3 bases respectively, with 9 bases between them. This CDR3 is 13 amino acids long. In nucleotides, the CDR3 is TGTGCCAGCAGTTATAAGGAAAACTACGAGCAGTACTTC. This translates into CASSYKENYEQYF.

The V gene is TRBV18, the J gene TRBJ2-4; TRBD1 might be the D (5 bases). There are 15 residues in the CDR3. The germline gives CDR1 KGHSH, CDR2 LQKENI. V lost 4 bases to trimming and J lost 7 bases, with 17 bases between them. CDR3: CASSHGATMGNIQYF. CDR3 bases: TGTGCCAGCTCACATGGGGCCACCATGGGTAACATTCAGTACTTC.

This chain uses TRBV5-4 with TRBJ2-7; TRBD2 agrees at 8 bases. Per the germline V gene, CDR1 is SGHNT and CDR2 is YYREEE (reference sequence). The CDR3 runs 16 residues. V lost 4 bases to trimming and J lost 2 bases; unmatched junction nucleotides: 11. CDR3 loop: CASSPTAREAPYEQYF. DNA of the CDR3: TGTGCCAGCAGCCCAACCGCGCGGGAGGCCCCCTACGAGCAGTACTTC. Supplemented by reference TRBV5-4 and TRBJ2-7, the full variable domain reads ETGVTQSPTHLIKTRGQQVTLRCSSQSGHNTVSWYQQALGQGPQFIFQYYREEENGRGNFPPRFSGLQFPNYSSELNVNALELDDSALYLCASSPTAREAPYEQYFGPGTRLTVT.

This clonotype came up once. The rearrangement joins TRBV7-2 to TRBJ2-1; D remains ambiguous. Trimming removed 3 bases at V and 3 bases at J, with 12 bases between. Germline CDR1 SGHTA, CDR2 FQGNSA. The CDR3 loop spans 15 amino acids. CDR3 sequence reads: CASSFQAALYNEQFF. CDR3 in DNA: TGTGCCAGCAGCTTTCAAGCAGCTCTCTACAATGAGCAGTTCTTC.

V usage is TRBV7-2 and J usage is TRBJ2-7; the D is unclear. Germline V gives CDR1 SGHTA, CDR2 FQGNSA. The CDR3 has 13 residues. The ends were cut back, 5 bases at V and 6 bases at J, with 14 bases in the middle. Written as DNA, the CDR3 is TGTGCCAGCAGCCCTGGGGTAGTGAGCGAGCAGTACTTC. It codes for CASSPGVVSEQYF.

The rearrangement joins TRBV15 to TRBJ1-4, with D possibly being TRBD1 (5 bases). CDR3 length equals 16 residues. Germline assignment: CDR1 LNHNV and CDR2 YYDKDF (reference sequence). Trimming left V 1 base short and J 6 bases short, with 15 bases between. CDR3 nucleotide sequence: TGTGCCACCAGCAGAGGAGTCGGGACTCTCGATGAAAAACTGTTTTTT. This sequence encodes CATSRGVGTLDEKLFF.